One and the same sample provided the 11 T cell receptor beta chains below, sequenced in a study of Tregs in tolerant kidney transplant recipients. The method was immunoSEQ multiplex PCR; TCRdb's version includes in-frame clones alone and lacks a portion of them. The sample consists of 75,000 to 80,000 clones, about 91% of them appearing once. The specimen comprised Tregs from blood, sampled before the transplant. These TCRs come from a human donor who received a combined kidney and bone marrow transplant.

V gene TRBV28 combines with J gene TRBJ2-1, with D possibly TRBD2 on 6 matching bases. The CDR3 consists of 21 residues. Germline V CDR1 and CDR2: MDHEN, SYDVKM. The V end was cut by 8 bases, the J end by 3 bases, with 35 bases between. In DNA, the CDR3 is TGTGCCAGCGCCCCGTATGGGAGGTTCTCGAGGTCCGGCGGGCGCTACAATGAGCAGTTCTTC. This gives the protein CASAPYGRFSRSGGRYNEQFF.

V is TRBV19 and J is TRBJ1-1; 9 bases fit TRBD1. Germline CDR1 is LNHDA and CDR2 is SQIVND (reference sequence). The CDR3 extends over 14 amino acids. Trimming at V came to 6 bases and at J to 3 bases, leaving 5 bases not matched to a gene. The CDR3 protein is CASRNTGGYTEAFF. CDR3 nucleotides: TGTGCCAGTAGAAACACAGGGGGCTACACTGAAGCTTTCTTT. The full variable domain, completed using reference TRBV19 and TRBJ1-1, is DGGITQSPKYLFRKEGQNVTLSCEQNLNHDAMYWYRQDPGQGLRLIYYSQIVNDFQKGDIAEGYSVSREKKESFPLTVTSAQKNPTAFYLCASRNTGGYTEAFFGQGTRLTVV.

The V and J genes are TRBV11-3 and TRBJ2-3, with a possible D match to TRBD1 (6 bases). Deletions cut 5 bases from V and 5 bases from J, with 20 bases between. The CDR3 is 16 amino acids. Germline V gene data show CDR1 as SGHNT and CDR2 as YENEEA. CDR3 DNA sequence: TGTGCCAGCAGCGGAGGAGGCACAACCAGGGGAGATACGCAGTATTTT. Residues: CASSGGGTTRGDTQYF.

This chain links TRBV11-2 with TRBJ2-1; a weak D match, TRBD1 (6 bases). Per the germline V gene, CDR1 is SGHAT and CDR2 is FQNNGV. The V end lost 7 bases, the J end lost 9 bases, and 13 bases lay between the germline ends. This CDR3 has 12 residues. CDR3 sequence reads: CASTTGSGEQFF. The CDR3 DNA reads as TGTGCCAGCACCACAGGGTCGGGTGAGCAGTTCTTC.

This sequence joins TRBV30 and TRBJ1-3; 8 bases match TRBD1. Germline V lookup: CDR1 GTSNPN, CDR2 SVGIG (reference sequence). This CDR3 has 16 amino acids. The junction had 4 bases not matched to a gene; V was cut back by 0 bases and J by 0 bases. Here the CDR3 reads CAWSVGTGRSGNTIYF. DNA of the CDR3: TGTGCCTGGAGTGTAGGGACAGGACGCTCTGGAAACACCATATATTTT.

The chain recombines TRBV15 with TRBJ1-1; possible D gene TRBD1, 5 bases. This CDR3 has 14 residues. Germline CDR1 LNHNV, CDR2 YYDKDF (reference sequence). The V end lost 3 bases, the J end lost 6 bases, and 14 bases lay between the germline ends. The CDR3 protein is CATSRGLQLSEAFF. CDR3 nucleotides: TGTGCCACCAGCAGGGGACTACAACTCTCTGAAGCTTTCTTT.

The chain joins TRBV20-1 to TRBJ2-5, with no clear D. The germline gives CDR1 DFQATT, CDR2 SNEGSKA (reference sequence). CDR3 length: 11 residues. The CDR3 DNA reads TGCGCTTCTCAGATAGGGGAGACCCAGTACTTC. This sequence encodes CASQIGETQYF.

A single count supports this clone. The gene calls are TRBV28 and TRBJ1-2, with D tentatively TRBD1 (6 bases). Per the germline V gene, CDR1 is MDHEN and CDR2 is SYDVKM. The CDR3 spans 16 residues. Trimming removed 4 bases at V and 4 bases at J, with 19 bases between. The CDR3 protein is CASSSVHGGAGYGYTF. The CDR3 coding sequence is TGTGCCAGCAGTTCTGTTCATGGGGGCGCAGGCTATGGCTACACCTTC.

The chain carries TRBV27 and TRBJ2-7, with 9 bases fitting TRBD2. Germline lookup yields CDR1 MNHEY and CDR2 SMNVEV (reference sequence). The ends lost 3 bases at V and 1 base at J; junction bases unmatched: 10. The CDR3 contains 17 residues. The CDR3 coding sequence is TGTGCCAGCAGTTTCCATGTTAGCGGGAGTGAATCCTACGAGCAGTACTTC. The encoded protein is CASSFHVSGSESYEQYF.

The chain has TRBV5-4 and TRBJ2-3, with TRBD1 matching over 7 bases. Germline V gene lookup returns CDR1 SGHNT and CDR2 YYREEE (reference sequence). V lost 3 bases to trimming and J lost 4 bases; unmatched junction nucleotides: 11. The CDR3 has 16 amino acids. The CDR3 DNA reads as TGTGCCAGCAGCTCACGGGCCCTTGGGACAGCAGATACGCAGTATTTT. It translates to CASSSRALGTADTQYF.

This clone was observed a handful of times. The rearrangement joins TRBV2 to TRBJ2-2; 9 bases match TRBD1. The germline V gene has CDR1 SNHLY and CDR2 FYNNEI. The CDR3 runs to 15 residues. The V gene end was trimmed by 6 bases and the J gene end by 6 bases; junction bases not matched to a gene: 8. As DNA, the CDR3 is TGTGCCAGCAGGCGGCCGGGACAGGGTTCCGGGGAGCTGTTTTTT. Its translation is CASRRPGQGSGELFF.